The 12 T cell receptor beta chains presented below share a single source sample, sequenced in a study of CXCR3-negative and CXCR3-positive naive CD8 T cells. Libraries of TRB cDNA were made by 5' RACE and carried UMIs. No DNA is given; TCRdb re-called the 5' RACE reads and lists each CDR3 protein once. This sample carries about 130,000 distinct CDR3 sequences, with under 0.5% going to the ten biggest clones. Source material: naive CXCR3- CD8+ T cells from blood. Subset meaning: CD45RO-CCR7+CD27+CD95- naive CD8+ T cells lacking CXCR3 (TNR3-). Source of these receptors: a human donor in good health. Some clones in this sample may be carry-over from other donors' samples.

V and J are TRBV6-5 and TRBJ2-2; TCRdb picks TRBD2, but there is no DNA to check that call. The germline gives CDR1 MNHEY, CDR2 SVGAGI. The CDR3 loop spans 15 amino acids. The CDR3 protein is CASTPAEGVGGELFF.

This chain's CDR3 is CASSLAIGEQFF. The chain has TRBV7-9 and TRBJ2-1. In germline, CDR1 is SEHNR, CDR2 FQNEAQ (reference sequence). CDR3 size: 12 residues.

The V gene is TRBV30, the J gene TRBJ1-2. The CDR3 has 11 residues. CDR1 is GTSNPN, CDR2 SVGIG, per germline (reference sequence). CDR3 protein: CAWSKAPTVFF.

The chain's CDR3 is CASSSYDSTYEQYF. J is TRBJ2-7 and V is TRBV6-5. Germline values: CDR1 MNHEY, CDR2 SVGAGI. The CDR3 has 14 residues.

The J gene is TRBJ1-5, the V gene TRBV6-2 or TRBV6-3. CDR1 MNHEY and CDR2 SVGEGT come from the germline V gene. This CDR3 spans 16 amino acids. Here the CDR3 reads CASSSSSIDSNQPQHF.

CDR3 amino acids: CASSYQGGADGYTF. The chain joins TRBV5-1 to TRBJ1-2; lacking DNA, the TRBD1 call made by TCRdb goes unchecked. Germline CDR1 is SGHRS and CDR2 is YFSETQ. The CDR3 totals 14 residues.

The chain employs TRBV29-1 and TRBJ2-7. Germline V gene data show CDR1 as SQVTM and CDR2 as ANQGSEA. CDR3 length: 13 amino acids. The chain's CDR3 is CSVEDASNYEQYF.

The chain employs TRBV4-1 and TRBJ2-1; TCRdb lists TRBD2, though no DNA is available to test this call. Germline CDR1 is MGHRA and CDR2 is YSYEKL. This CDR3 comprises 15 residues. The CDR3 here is CASSLGGVNYNEQFF.

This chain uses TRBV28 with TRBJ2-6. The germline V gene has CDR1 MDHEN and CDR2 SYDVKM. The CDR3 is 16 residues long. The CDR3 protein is CASSPPQASGANVLTF.

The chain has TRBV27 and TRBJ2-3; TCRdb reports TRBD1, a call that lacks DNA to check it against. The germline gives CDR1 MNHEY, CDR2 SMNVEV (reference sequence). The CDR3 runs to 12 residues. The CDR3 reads CASGTATDTQYF.

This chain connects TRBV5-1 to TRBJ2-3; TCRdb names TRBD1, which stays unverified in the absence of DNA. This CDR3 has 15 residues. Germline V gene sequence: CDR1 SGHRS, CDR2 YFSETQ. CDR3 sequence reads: CASDSGHNPTDTQYF. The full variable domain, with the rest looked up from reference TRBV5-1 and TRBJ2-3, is KAGVTQTPRYLIKTRGQQVTLSCSPISGHRSVSWYQQTPGQGLQFLFEYFSETQRNKGNFPGRFSGRQFSNSRSEMNVSTLELGDSALYLCASDSGHNPTDTQYFGPGTRLTVL.

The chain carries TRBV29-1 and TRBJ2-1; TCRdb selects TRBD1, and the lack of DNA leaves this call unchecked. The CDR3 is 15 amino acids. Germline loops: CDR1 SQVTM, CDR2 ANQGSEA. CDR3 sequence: CSVEDSSTGYNEQFF.